This T cell receptor (beta chain) was obtained from a study of OX40 agonist ivuxolimab in advanced cancers. In the study overall: Patients were treated with intravenous ivuxolimab, dosed at 0.01 to 10 mg/kg and infused every 2 weeks.

Broader study findings: Within 6 weeks, CD4+ and CD8+ blood T cells expanded clonally at 0.1 to 3.0 mg/kg.

Profiled with immunoSEQ multiplex PCR; TCRdb holds only in-frame clones, not every one. The table records approximately 69,000 clones, 60% to 85% of them present only once. As concerns this clone: Its antigen is not identified.

Sampling times: baseline, cycle 4 day 1, cycle 7 day 1. The sequences come from CD4+ or CD8+ T cells sorted from blood, collected in a trial of the OX40 agonist ivuxolimab. This receptor was taken from an adult with an advanced solid tumor such as melanoma, head and neck, liver or kidney cancer.

In DNA form, the CDR3 reads TGCGCCAGCAGCTCCCAGGCTAACACCGGGGAGCTGTTTTTT. Its protein product is CASSSQANTGELFF. V and J are TRBV5-1 and TRBJ2-2; D is ambiguous. CDR3 size: 14 residues. The V gene lost 3 bases and the J gene lost 2 bases, with 8 bases spanning the gap. Germline CDR1 and CDR2: SGHRS and YFSETQ.